This T cell receptor (beta chain) was sequenced in a study of T cell responses to AZD1222 COVID-19 vaccine. Study observations and caveats: Regions left unmutated in variants are reportedly the target of nearly half of spike-specific TCRs.

Assay: immunoSEQ multiplex PCR; the TCRdb copy retains only in-frame clones and omits some. The data show 70,000 or so clones, with 83% seen just once and about 6.5% held by the top ten. Only one count was recorded for this clone. Its antigen is not known. This clonotype was obtained from an adult who received the AZD1222 COVID-19 vaccine. Sequenced material: peripheral blood, taken 28 days after the second AZD1222 dose.

As DNA, the CDR3 is TGTGCCAGCAGCGTTGAACAGGGTTATGGCTACACCTTC. This sequence encodes CASSVEQGYGYTF. This chain connects TRBV9 to TRBJ1-2, with D perhaps matching TRBD1 (6 bases). This CDR3 is 13 amino acids long. Germline assignment: CDR1 SGDLS and CDR2 YYNGEE. V gave up 2 bases and J gave up 5 bases, with 10 bases separating them.